The 26 T cell receptor beta chains below were found in one sample sequenced in a study of blood T cell repertoires in COVID-19. Profiled with immunoSEQ multiplex PCR; TCRdb holds only in-frame clones, not every one. This table holds approximately 190,000 clones, around 84% found once. What was sequenced was peripheral blood. The receptors come from a man in his thirties or forties with active or convalescent COVID-19.

The CDR3 spells CASSSTPYEQYF. CDR3 in DNA: TGTGCCAGCAGCTCTACTCCATACGAGCAGTACTTC. The rearrangement links TRBV7-9 to TRBJ2-7; the D is unclear. The CDR3 contains 12 residues. Deletions cut 4 bases from V and 4 bases from J, with 8 bases between. CDR1 and CDR2 from the germline V gene are SEHNR and FQNEAQ (reference sequence).

The chain uses TRBV19 and TRBJ2-1, with 8 bases fitting TRBD1. V shed 4 bases and J 7 bases; nucleotides not matched to a gene: 12. The germline V gene encodes CDR1 LNHDA and CDR2 SQIVND (reference sequence). The CDR3 totals 16 residues. The CDR3 nucleotides read TGTGCCAGTAGTAAGAGGCAGGGGGCGTCGTGGAATGAGCAGTTCTTC. The encoded protein is CASSKRQGASWNEQFF.

The chain joins TRBV7-2 to TRBJ2-1; 10 bases line up with TRBD2. Losses at the gene ends were 5 bases for V and 8 bases for J; bases not matched to a gene: 15. Germline-derived CDR1 and CDR2 are SGHTA and FQGNSA. This CDR3 spans 17 amino acids. The CDR3 DNA reads TGTGCCAGCAGCCCCACCGTCGGGGCTAGCGGGAGCCATGAGCAGTTCTTC. Translated, it gives CASSPTVGASGSHEQFF.

The chain is built from TRBV7-9 and TRBJ1-6; 8 positions agree with TRBD1. Germline values: CDR1 SEHNR, CDR2 FQNEAQ (reference sequence). This CDR3 is built from 16 residues. Trimming cost V 0 bases and J 7 bases; bases outside gene matches: 5. CDR3 sequence reads: CASSLADRARNSPLHF. The CDR3 DNA reads as TGTGCCAGCAGCTTAGCGGACAGGGCACGCAATTCACCCCTCCACTTT.

This clone showed up just once. This chain links TRBV5-1 with TRBJ2-3; 7 nucleotides match TRBD2. J was trimmed by 1 base and V by 2 bases; bases with no gene match: 4. The CDR3 contains 15 residues. CDR1 and CDR2 from the germline V gene are SGHRS and YFSETQ. The CDR3 nucleotides are TGCGCCAGCAGCTTTAGCGGGCCTGGCACAGATACGCAGTATTTT. Translation: CASSFSGPGTDTQYF.

V gene TRBV7-9 combines with J gene TRBJ2-5; TRBD1 might be the D (6 bases). The germline V gene encodes CDR1 SEHNR and CDR2 FQNEAQ (reference sequence). The CDR3 consists of 14 residues. Trimming left V 4 bases short and J 5 bases short, with 14 bases between. CDR3 coding DNA: TGTGCCAGCAGCTCGCCCGAAGACAGGGAGACCCAGTACTTC. It codes for CASSSPEDRETQYF.

This clone was seen once. The rearrangement joins TRBV7-3 to TRBJ1-1; the D is unclear. Germline CDR1 and CDR2: SGHTA and FQGTGA. The germline V and J ends were trimmed by 2 bases and 6 bases, with 10 bases remaining between them. This CDR3 is 13 amino acids long. The DNA for the CDR3 is TGTGCCAGCAGCTTAGGAGCCGGGGCTGAAGCTTTCTTT. Protein: CASSLGAGAEAFF. The entire variable domain, with the rest obtained from reference TRBV7-3 and TRBJ1-1, is as follows: GAGVSQTPSNKVTEKGKYVELRCDPISGHTALYWYRQSLGQGPEFLIYFQGTGAADDSGLPNDRFFAVRPEGSVSTLKIQRTERGDSAVYLCASSLGAGAEAFFGQGTRLTVV.

Details on this clone: This may stem from a read error, because a much larger clone lies one nucleotide away. The sample carries other DNA sequences with the same CDR3. The rearrangement uses TRBV4-3 and TRBJ1-3; D possibly corresponds to TRBD1 (5 bases). The CDR3 is 16 residues long. The V end was cut by 2 bases, the J end by 4 bases, with 15 bases between. Germline CDR1 and CDR2: LGHNA and YSLEER. CDR3 residues: CASSQLGTAGGNTIYF. CDR3 DNA: TGCGCCAGCAGCCAACTGGGGACTGCGGGGGGAAACACCATATATTTT.

This CDR3 is CASSTGQNYGYTF. The DNA for the CDR3 is TGTGCCAGTAGTACGGGACAGAACTATGGCTACACCTTC. The gene calls are TRBV19 and TRBJ1-2, with 7 bases fitting TRBD1. CDR1 is LNHDA and CDR2 is SQIVND in the germline V gene (reference sequence). V lost 4 bases to trimming and J lost 2 bases; unmatched junction nucleotides: 1. CDR3 length: 13 residues.

This sequence joins TRBV5-1 and TRBJ2-3; the D gene is possibly TRBD1 (6 bases). Trimming removed 0 bases at V and 3 bases at J, with 8 bases between. This CDR3 is built from 14 residues. CDR1 is SGHRS and CDR2 is YFSETQ in the germline V gene. The CDR3 nucleotides read TGCGCCAGCAGCTTGGACAGGGAAACAGATACGCAGTATTTT. Its protein product is CASSLDRETDTQYF.

The chain joins TRBV5-8 to TRBJ1-2; tentative D call: TRBD1 (5 bases). V dropped 4 bases and J dropped 8 bases, with 18 bases sitting between them. This CDR3 has 14 amino acids. From germline, CDR1 is SGHTS and CDR2 YDEGEE. CDR3 coding DNA: TGTGCCAGCAGCCCTGCAGAGCAGGACAACGGCTACACCTTC. Translating gives CASSPAEQDNGYTF.

The CDR3: CASKGDGDTEAFF. The CDR3 DNA reads TGTGCCAGCAAAGGGGATGGGGACACTGAAGCTTTCTTT. The V call is TRBV2, the J call TRBJ1-1, with D perhaps TRBD1 (5 bases). CDR1 and CDR2 (germline): SNHLY, FYNNEI. The CDR3 extends over 13 amino acids. V was clipped by 7 bases and J by 3 bases, with 12 bases between them.

On this clone: One end of the junction does not line up with germline, which may come from a read error. The J gene is TRBJ1-1, the V gene TRBV7-8; 7 positions agree with TRBD1. The germline V gene has CDR1 SGHVS and CDR2 FQNEAQ. This CDR3 is built from 12 residues. The CDR3 here is CASSLRDRARGF. CDR3 DNA: TGTGCCAGCAGCCTCCGCGACAGGGCCCGCGGCTTT.

CDR3 sequence (DNA): TGTGCCAGCAGAGGGGTGGATAATTCACCCCTCCACTTT. It specifies CASRGVDNSPLHF. The rearrangement links TRBV3-1 (or the pseudogene TRBV3-2) to TRBJ1-6, with D tentatively TRBD1 (5 bases). CDR3 size: 13 residues. The V gene's germline CDR1 is LGHDT and CDR2 YNNKEL (reference sequence). V was trimmed by 6 bases and J by 5 bases, leaving 8 bases between them.

The chain is built from TRBV5-8 and TRBJ2-3; 9 nucleotides agree with TRBD1. The junction had 2 bases not matched to a gene; V was cut back by 3 bases and J by 0 bases. CDR1 SGHTS and CDR2 YDEGEE come from the germline V gene. The CDR3 is 15 amino acids. CDR3 DNA: TGTGCCAGCAGCTATGGGACAGGGAGCACAGATACGCAGTATTTT. Translated, it gives CASSYGTGSTDTQYF.

V gene TRBV6-5 combines with J gene TRBJ1-1, with D possibly TRBD1 on 6 matching bases. V was trimmed by 4 bases and J by 7 bases, leaving 10 bases between them. The CDR3 length is 12 residues. Germline-derived CDR1 and CDR2 are MNHEY and SVGAGI. The DNA for the CDR3 is TGTGCCAGCAGTTTACAGGGTCTTGAAGCTTTCTTT. This codes for CASSLQGLEAFF.

This clone was counted only a few times. The chain has TRBV7-9 and TRBJ1-5; TRBD1 aligns across 8 bases. Germline V gene lookup returns CDR1 SEHNR and CDR2 FQNEAQ (reference sequence). The CDR3 contains 15 residues. With 3 bases clipped from V and 5 bases from J, the junction kept 6 bases outside the gene matches. The CDR3 protein is CASSFGQGLDQPQHF. The CDR3, as DNA: TGTGCCAGCAGCTTCGGACAGGGCCTCGATCAGCCCCAGCATTTT.

This chain joins TRBV30 and TRBJ2-1; D remains unclear. Trimming shortened V by 5 bases and J by 0 bases, and 17 bases separated the two germline ends. CDR1 GTSNPN and CDR2 SVGIG come from the germline V gene (reference sequence). The CDR3 consists of 16 residues. The CDR3 nucleotides are TGTGCCTGGCTCCGGAAGAGCGCCAGCTCCTACAATGAGCAGTTCTTC. It encodes CAWLRKSASSYNEQFF.

The CDR3 protein is CARSRGPAGGDTQYF. CDR3 nucleotides: TGTGCCAGAAGCCGGGGCCCAGCGGGGGGGGATACGCAGTATTTT. The chain recombines TRBV7-5 with TRBJ2-3; the DNA was not compared with TRBD2, the D call given in the table. TRBV7-5 counts as a pseudogene. This CDR3 has 15 residues.

The chain carries TRBV21-1 and TRBJ1-4; the D call of TRBD1 is as the table states it, not checked on the DNA. TRBV21-1 is termed a pseudogene. The CDR3 spans 15 residues. The CDR3 is CASSKVQEPNEKLFF. CDR3 sequence (DNA): TGTGCCAGCAGCAAAGTTCAGGAACCTAATGAAAAACTGTTTTTT.

As for this clone: The same CDR3 can be traced to other DNA sequences in this sample. The chain links TRBV11-3 to TRBJ2-2; tentative D call: TRBD2 (7 bases). With 0 bases removed from V and 6 bases from J, the gap between germline ends came to 20 bases. The CDR3 length is 18 residues. Germline lookup yields CDR1 SGHNT and CDR2 YENEEA. The DNA of the CDR3 is TGTGCCAGCAGCTTAGAGGGAATTATCGGGGGGCGGGCCGGGGAGCTGTTTTTT. Translation gives CASSLEGIIGGRAGELFF.

Only a few counts were recorded for this clone. One junction end does not reproduce the germline sequence, and a read error may be involved. J is TRBJ2-1 and V is TRBV7-7; 9 positions match TRBD2. The V gene's germline CDR1 is SSHAT and CDR2 FNYEAQ (reference sequence). The CDR3 runs to 16 residues. CDR3 DNA sequence: TGTGCTAGCAGTTACGGCGGGGGGGCGGCCTACAATGAGCAGTTCTTC. Translating gives CASSYGGGAAYNEQFF.

V is TRBV29-1 and J is TRBJ2-3; 7 nucleotides match TRBD1. CDR1 is SQVTM, CDR2 ANQGSEA, per germline. This CDR3 has 17 amino acids. V shed 7 bases, J shed 0 bases, and the junction held 16 bases outside the gene matches. The CDR3 is CSADVGTASPSTDTQYF. The CDR3 nucleotides read TGCAGCGCAGACGTCGGGACAGCTTCACCTAGCACAGATACGCAGTATTTT.

The genes are TRBV15 and TRBJ1-2, with 8 positions matching TRBD1. CDR1 and CDR2 from the germline V gene are LNHNV and YYDKDF (reference sequence). V dropped 0 bases and J dropped 11; count of bases not matched to a gene: 11. The CDR3 is 15 residues long. The CDR3 region has the DNA TGTGCCACCAGCAGAGACCTCGGACAGGGCGTCTGGTACACCTTC. Protein sequence: CATSRDLGQGVWYTF.

CDR3 nucleotide sequence: TGTGCCAGCAGTCCACAGGGGTCGGGCACAGATACGCAGTATTTT. Translated, it gives CASSPQGSGTDTQYF. The V gene is TRBV27, the J gene TRBJ2-3, with 7 bases identical to TRBD1. The CDR3 loop spans 15 amino acids. V shed 5 bases and J 1 base; nucleotides not matched to a gene: 6. Germline CDR1 MNHEY, CDR2 SMNVEV (reference sequence).

The chain joins TRBV9 to TRBJ2-3; 11 nucleotides agree with TRBD2. The V and J ends lost 6 bases and 2 bases, in that order; junction bases with no gene match: 8. Germline V gene data show CDR1 as SGDLS and CDR2 as YYNGEE. CDR3 length: 16 amino acids. The CDR3 spells CASTRASGGTTDTQYF. CDR3 sequence (DNA): TGTGCCAGCACCCGTGCTAGCGGGGGGACCACAGATACGCAGTATTTT.